The 20 T cell receptor beta chains in this list originate from one sample, sequenced in a study of blood T cell repertoires in COVID-19. Here immunoSEQ multiplex PCR was the method, and the copy in TCRdb shows in-frame clones only, minus some. The sample gives more than 120,000 clones, approximately 87% of which show up once; under 4.5% is in the top ten. Sequencing used PBMCs or T cells enriched from blood (not recorded which). The source is a man aged 50 or older in a cohort exposed to, infected with or recovered from COVID-19 (not recorded which).

This chain uses TRBV19 with TRBJ2-3; perhaps TRBD1 as D (6 bases). Trimming removed 2 bases from V and 0 bases from J, with 9 bases in between. The V gene's germline CDR1 is LNHDA and CDR2 SQIVND (reference sequence). The CDR3 is made up of 15 amino acids. The CDR3 region is CASSIWTASTDTQYF. The DNA of the CDR3 is TGTGCCAGTAGTATATGGACAGCGAGCACAGATACGCAGTATTTT. The whole variable domain, remainder taken from reference TRBV19 and TRBJ2-3, is DGGITQSPKYLFRKEGQNVTLSCEQNLNHDAMYWYRQDPGQGLRLIYYSQIVNDFQKGDIAEGYSVSREKKESFPLTVTSAQKNPTAFYLCASSIWTASTDTQYFGPGTRLTVL.

This chain joins TRBV7-2 and TRBJ1-5, with TRBD1 matching 7 bases. Looked up from germline, CDR1 is SGHTA and CDR2 is FQGNSA. V lost 3 bases, J lost 6 bases, and 5 bases stayed unmatched. This CDR3 contains 14 residues. In DNA, the CDR3 is TGTGCCAGCAGCTTTACAGGGGTCGGTCAGCCCCAGCATTTT. Residues: CASSFTGVGQPQHF. The entire variable domain, with the rest obtained from reference TRBV7-2 and TRBJ1-5, is as follows: GAGVSQSPSNKVTEKGKDVELRCDPISGHTALYWYRQSLGQGLEFLIYFQGNSAPDKSGLPSDRFSAERTGGSVSTLTIQRTQQEDSAVYLCASSFTGVGQPQHFGDGTRLSIL.

This clone was found a few times. This sequence joins TRBV2 and TRBJ2-5; 11 nucleotides align to TRBD1. Trimming cost V 7 bases and J 5 bases; bases outside gene matches: 9. Germline V lookup: CDR1 SNHLY, CDR2 FYNNEI. The CDR3 has 15 amino acids. The CDR3 loop reads CASKGQGGIMETQYF. In DNA form, the CDR3 reads TGTGCCAGCAAGGGACAGGGGGGCATTATGGAGACCCAGTACTTC.

This rearrangement joins TRBV29-1 to TRBJ2-7; 9 bases agree with TRBD1. Trimming took 3 bases from V and 6 from J; bases not matched to a gene: 3. CDR1 is SQVTM, CDR2 ANQGSEA, per germline. The CDR3 has 12 residues. CDR3 DNA: TGCAGCGTTGAGGACAGGGGATCCGAGCAGTACTTC. Translation: CSVEDRGSEQYF.

This chain uses TRBV10-1 with TRBJ2-7; maybe TRBD2 (7 bases). CDR1 is WNHNN, CDR2 SYGVQD, per germline (reference sequence). With 5 bases removed from V and 2 bases from J, the gap between germline ends came to 10 bases. This CDR3 is built from 13 residues. The CDR3 nucleotides read TGCGCCAGCAGTCGGGGGGACACCTACGAGCAGTACTTC. Translated: CASSRGDTYEQYF.

The chain has TRBV27 and TRBJ2-7; 10 bases are a match to TRBD1. There are 19 residues in the CDR3. The V and J ends lost 3 bases and 1 base, in that order; junction bases with no gene match: 15. From germline, CDR1 is MNHEY and CDR2 SMNVEV (reference sequence). CDR3 loop: CASSFRPALGTGASYEQYF. DNA of the CDR3: TGTGCCAGCAGTTTCCGACCAGCCCTCGGGACAGGGGCATCCTACGAGCAGTACTTC.

The genes are TRBV30 and TRBJ1-2; D might be TRBD1 (6 bases). This CDR3 spans 15 amino acids. V lost 3 bases to trimming and J lost 6 bases, with 20 bases between them. Germline V gene sequence: CDR1 GTSNPN, CDR2 SVGIG (reference sequence). Written as DNA, the CDR3 is TGTGCCTGGAGCCACGGCGGGGGCTCTCGGGATGGCTACACCTTC. Translation: CAWSHGGGSRDGYTF.

This chain uses TRBV5-4 with TRBJ2-5; D might be TRBD1 (6 bases). Per germline, CDR1 SGHNT and CDR2 YYREEE (reference sequence). The CDR3 has 18 amino acids. Deletions cut 3 bases from V and 7 bases from J, with 28 bases between. The CDR3 sequence is CASSSLGASYQEMGTQYF. CDR3 coding DNA: TGTGCCAGCAGCTCCTTGGGGGCTTCGTACCAAGAGATGGGGACCCAGTACTTC.

This chain joins TRBV13 and TRBJ1-3, with 7 nucleotides matching TRBD1. V was clipped by 4 bases and J by 4 bases; unmatched bases: 4. The CDR3 runs to 14 residues. CDR1 is PRHDT and CDR2 is FYEKMQ in the germline V gene (reference sequence). As DNA, the CDR3 is TGTGCCAGCAGCTCGTCACAGGGGGGAAACACCATATATTTT. This gives the protein CASSSSQGGNTIYF.

This rearrangement joins TRBV5-6 to TRBJ2-7, with TRBD1 identical over 7 bases. CDR3 length equals 15 residues. Unmatched junction bases numbered 11, after V lost 5 bases and J lost 3 bases. Germline CDR1 is SGHDT and CDR2 is YYEEEE. The CDR3: CASSYFDRANYEQYF. The CDR3 DNA sequence: TGTGCCAGCAGTTATTTCGACAGGGCGAACTACGAGCAGTACTTC.

The V call is TRBV19, the J call TRBJ1-1; tentative D call: TRBD1 (5 bases). Trimming shortened V by 3 bases and J by 5 bases, and 13 bases separated the two germline ends. CDR1 is LNHDA and CDR2 is SQIVND in the germline V gene (reference sequence). This CDR3 spans 14 amino acids. CDR3 residues: CASSISGTRTEAFF. CDR3 sequence (DNA): TGTGCCAGTAGTATTTCCGGGACTCGAACTGAAGCTTTCTTT.

V is TRBV7-8 and J is TRBJ1-2; D gene unclear. The CDR3 runs 16 residues. From germline, CDR1 is SGHVS and CDR2 FQNEAQ. V shed 4 bases and J shed 3 bases, with 18 bases lying between them. The chain's CDR3 is CASSSKATGNYYGYTF. The CDR3 DNA sequence: TGTGCCAGCAGCTCCAAAGCAACGGGTAACTACTATGGCTACACCTTC. Variable domain in full (rest from reference TRBV7-8 and TRBJ1-2): GAGVSQSPRYKVAKRGQDVALRCDPISGHVSLFWYQQALGQGPEFLTYFQNEAQLDKSGLPSDRFFAERPEGSVSTLKIQRTQQEDSAVYLCASSSKATGNYYGYTFGSGTRLTVV.

The V call is TRBV2, the J call TRBJ2-7, with a possible D match to TRBD1 (5 bases). V gave up 7 bases and J gave up 2 bases, with 21 bases separating them. The germline V gene has CDR1 SNHLY and CDR2 FYNNEI. The CDR3 loop spans 16 amino acids. Here the CDR3 DNA reads TGTGCCAGCAACGGACCAGGGCTTGGGCGAGCCTACGAGCAGTACTTC. Its protein is CASNGPGLGRAYEQYF.

This chain links TRBV4-1 with TRBJ2-5, with 8 bases that match TRBD1. The CDR3 runs 15 residues. The ends lost 3 bases at V and 0 bases at J; junction bases unmatched: 3. Germline CDR1 is MGHRA and CDR2 is YSYEKL. The CDR3 sequence: CASSQTQGDQETQYF. The CDR3 region has the DNA TGCGCCAGCAGCCAGACACAGGGGGACCAAGAGACCCAGTACTTC.

This chain uses TRBV28 with TRBJ1-2; 7 bases fit TRBD1. CDR3 length: 11 amino acids. J was trimmed by 4 bases and V by 8 bases; bases with no gene match: 1. Germline V gene data show CDR1 as MDHEN and CDR2 as SYDVKM. This chain's CDR3 is CASGDSYGYTF. The CDR3 DNA reads as TGTGCCAGCGGGGACAGCTATGGCTACACCTTC.

This clone was counted once. This chain links TRBV5-1 with TRBJ2-7; the match to TRBD1 covers 9 bases. Germline CDR1 and CDR2: SGHRS and YFSETQ. V lost 4 bases, J lost 0 bases, and 5 bases stayed unmatched. The CDR3 has 15 amino acids. The CDR3 loop reads CASSGGTGTSYEQYF. The CDR3 nucleotides are TGCGCCAGCAGCGGCGGGACAGGGACCTCCTACGAGCAGTACTTC.

The chain recombines TRBV3-1 (or the pseudogene TRBV3-2) with TRBJ1-2; D gene uncertain. With 2 bases removed from V and 6 bases from J, the gap between germline ends came to 16 bases. This CDR3 is 15 amino acids long. The germline V gene encodes CDR1 LGHDT and CDR2 YNNKEL (reference sequence). This CDR3 is CASSQKHSGRDGYTF. Here the CDR3 DNA reads TGTGCCAGCAGCCAAAAGCATTCGGGTCGGGATGGCTACACCTTC.

V and J are TRBV15 and TRBJ2-5; 11 bases are shared with TRBD2. The CDR3 contains 17 residues. Germline V lookup: CDR1 LNHNV, CDR2 YYDKDF (reference sequence). Trimming took 2 bases from V and 5 from J; bases not matched to a gene: 10. This CDR3 is CATSRRVAGGPWETQYF. The DNA for the CDR3 is TGTGCCACCAGCAGAAGGGTAGCGGGAGGGCCGTGGGAGACCCAGTACTTC.

This rearrangement joins TRBV4-3 to TRBJ2-7, with 7 bases that match TRBD2. J gave up 6 bases and V 1 base, and 9 bases lay outside the gene matches. Germline CDR1 and CDR2: LGHNA and YSLEER. The CDR3 is 15 residues long. The DNA of the CDR3 is TGCGCCAGCAGCCAAGGACTAGCTTCCCCTCGCGAGCAGTACTTC. Its protein is CASSQGLASPREQYF.

Concerning this clone: Other nucleotide sequences in the sample specify the same CDR3. The genes are TRBV5-1 and TRBJ1-1, with 9 bases lining up with TRBD1. Per germline, CDR1 SGHRS and CDR2 YFSETQ. Trimming removed 1 base from V and 4 bases from J; junction bases left unmatched: 5. CDR3 length: 15 amino acids. CDR3 sequence reads: CASSLLSTGGTEAFF. The CDR3 region has the DNA TGCGCCAGCAGCTTGCTCTCGACAGGGGGCACTGAAGCTTTCTTT. Full variable domain (outside the CDR3, taken from reference TRBV5-1 and TRBJ1-1): KAGVTQTPRYLIKTRGQQVTLSCSPISGHRSVSWYQQTPGQGLQFLFEYFSETQRNKGNFPGRFSGRQFSNSRSEMNVSTLELGDSALYLCASSLLSTGGTEAFFGQGTRLTVV.